This record covers a single T cell receptor (beta chain). Authors' analysis steps: Amplifying reference gene primers gave estimates of nucleated cell counts. The method was immunoSEQ multiplex PCR; TCRdb's version includes in-frame clones alone and lacks a portion of them. The DNA gave D and trimming, while V, J and clone size come from that table. The profile shows 200,000 to 300,000 clones, about nine tenths of them singletons. The CDR3 contains 16 residues. This specimen belongs to a study of blood T cell repertoires in COVID-19. Overall study context: Both acute and convalescent COVID-19 samples were obtained from the United States, Italy and Spain.

This clonotype was obtained from a man aged 60-69 years who had recovered from COVID-19. The specimen was peripheral blood. J is TRBJ2-6 and V is TRBV12-2; the table assigns TRBD2, which was not confirmed against the DNA. TRBV12-2 is flagged as a pseudogene. The CDR3, as DNA: TGTGCAAGTCGCCCCCTTTTCGTCTCTGGGGCCAACGTCCTGACTTTC. This translates into CASRPLFVSGANVLTF.